This TCR beta chain was observed in a study of blood T cells in healthy people across ages. Whole-study findings and limits: Diversity estimates from one million T cells were considered underestimates. Naive T cell percentage showed a strong correlation with TCR beta diversity. Whereas aged donors had fewer naive CD4+ cells, long-lived donors had more of them and higher diversity.

Germline CDR1 and CDR2: SGHVS and FQNEAQ. V was shortened by 5 bases and J by 9 bases, with 14 bases between the two germline ends. This CDR3 is 13 amino acids long. This clonotype appeared a few times. The antigen remains undetermined. Primed by a sample-barcoded 5' primer and a J-beta primer mix, a second PCR proceeded for about 7 to 11 cycles. TCRdb reanalysed the 5' RACE reads using MiXCR and keeps one entry per CDR3 protein. The sample consists of fewer than 2,000,000 distinct CDR3 sequences, about 39% of them appearing once. This receptor was obtained from a human donor in good health. The sample comprised blood. J is TRBJ2-1 and V is TRBV7-8; D gene unclear. This chain's CDR3 is CASSHAGLGEQFF. The CDR3 DNA reads TGTGCCAGCAGCCACGCCGGGCTGGGTGAGCAGTTCTTC.